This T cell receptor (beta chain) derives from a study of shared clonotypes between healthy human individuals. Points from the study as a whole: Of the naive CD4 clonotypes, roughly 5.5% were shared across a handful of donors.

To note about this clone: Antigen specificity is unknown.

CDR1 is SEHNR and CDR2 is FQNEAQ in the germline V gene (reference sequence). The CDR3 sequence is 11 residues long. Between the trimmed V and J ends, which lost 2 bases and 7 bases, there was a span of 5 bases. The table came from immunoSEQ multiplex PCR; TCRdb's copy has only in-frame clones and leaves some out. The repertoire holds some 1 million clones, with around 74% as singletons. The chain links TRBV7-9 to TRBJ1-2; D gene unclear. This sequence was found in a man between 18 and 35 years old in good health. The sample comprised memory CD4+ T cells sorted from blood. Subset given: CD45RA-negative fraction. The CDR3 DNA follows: TGTGCCAGCAGCTTATATTCTGGCTACACCTTC. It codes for CASSLYSGYTF.